The entry that follows covers one T cell receptor (beta chain) sequence. Mismatch with germline at one junction end may stem from a read error. The record originates from a study of T-cell reconstitution after alpha-beta-depleted transplantation in children. CDR3 length: 11 residues. Germline-derived CDR1 and CDR2 are DFQATT and SNEGSKA (reference sequence). A library of TCRbeta sequences, prepared with unique molecular identifiers, was generated. TCRdb recomputed calls from the PCR reads with MiXCR, one row per CDR3 protein. There are about 610,000 distinct CDR3 sequences in the sample; 10% to 13% occur only once, and less than 5% lies in the top ten.

This material consisted of PBMCs from the stem cell graft donor, taken from the stem cell graft. The V gene is TRBV20-1, the J gene TRBJ2-1, with D possibly matching TRBD2 (6 bases). The TCR was taken from a human donor who donated a stem cell graft to a child with acute myeloid leukemia. CDR3 bases: TGCAGTGCCCGGTACACGGGAGAGCAGTCCTTC. Translation: CSARYTGEQSF.